Following are 28 T cell receptor beta chains from one sample sequenced in a study of cytomegalovirus exposure and HLA in healthy donors. The PCR made use of 60 Vbeta and 13 Jbeta primers. TCRdb keeps only in-frame clones here, not all; method: immunoSEQ multiplex PCR. Here the sample spans about 170,000 clones, 70% to 90% being singletons. Material for sequencing was PBMCs. These receptor sequences come from a woman younger than 30 in good health and CMV-seronegative.

CDR3 amino acids: CATSRVLGTGDEQYF. CDR3 DNA: TGTGCCACCAGCAGAGTTTTGGGGACAGGGGACGAGCAGTACTTC. The rearrangement uses TRBV15 and TRBJ2-7; TRBD1 matches 10 bases. The CDR3 is made up of 15 amino acids. Germline assignment: CDR1 LNHNV and CDR2 YYDKDF (reference sequence). The ends lost 1 base at V and 5 bases at J; junction bases unmatched: 5.

V gene TRBV18 combines with J gene TRBJ1-2, with D perhaps matching TRBD1 (5 bases). The CDR3 extends over 16 amino acids. V was pared by 5 bases and J by 8 bases, with 24 bases between. Germline V gives CDR1 KGHSH, CDR2 LQKENI. The DNA for the CDR3 is TGTGCCAGCTCAAGGCCGCTGACGATGGATGGGGGGGGCTACACCTTC. Its translation is CASSRPLTMDGGGYTF.

The V gene is TRBV5-1, the J gene TRBJ2-7, with D unclear. Germline CDR1 is SGHRS and CDR2 is YFSETQ. The CDR3 is 13 residues long. V lost 1 base and J lost 0, with 5 bases in between. For the CDR3, the DNA is TGCGCCAGCAGCTTGCACACCTCCTACGAGCAGTACTTC. Translation gives CASSLHTSYEQYF.

The chain has TRBV13 and TRBJ2-7, with D perhaps TRBD1 (5 bases). The CDR3 is made up of 16 amino acids. The V gene lost 4 bases and the J gene lost 6 bases, with 22 bases spanning the gap. CDR1 and CDR2 from the germline V gene are PRHDT and FYEKMQ (reference sequence). CDR3 sequence (DNA): TGTGCCAGCAGCTCGACCTACGGACACGGCTCGGGCGAGCAGTACTTC. Its translation is CASSSTYGHGSGEQYF.

In its sample, this clone was seen once. This sequence joins TRBV4-3 and TRBJ2-3; 8 nucleotides line up with TRBD2. In germline, CDR1 is LGHNA, CDR2 YSLEER. The CDR3 consists of 17 residues. V was pared by 0 bases and J by 5 bases, with 10 bases of the junction left unmatched. CDR3 coding DNA: TGCGCCAGCAGCCAAGATGCTAGCGGGTGGTCGGGAGATACGCAGTATTTT. Its protein is CASSQDASGWSGDTQYF.

This chain links TRBV9 with TRBJ2-1, with 11 bases matching TRBD2. V lost 4 bases, J lost 3 bases, and 12 bases stayed unmatched. The CDR3 covers 18 residues. Germline V gene data show CDR1 as SGDLS and CDR2 as YYNGEE. The CDR3 DNA is TGTGCCAGCAGCCCAGCTGCTCCCGGGACTAGCGGCTACAATGAGCAGTTCTTC. It yields the protein CASSPAAPGTSGYNEQFF.

The chain couples TRBV7-2 to TRBJ1-5, with D unclear. In germline, CDR1 is SGHTA, CDR2 FQGNSA. This CDR3 has 15 residues. V lost 5 bases and J lost 3, with 14 bases in between. CDR3 residues: CASSPEGSYNQPQHF. CDR3 DNA sequence: TGTGCCAGCAGCCCGGAGGGCAGTTACAATCAGCCCCAGCATTTT.

The rearrangement uses TRBV6-7 and TRBJ2-5; TRBD1 matches at 8 bases. TRBV6-7 falls under the ORF class, with uncertain function. V lost 2 bases to trimming and J lost 1 base; unmatched junction nucleotides: 3. This CDR3 comprises 15 residues. The CDR3 here is CASSYKDRAQETQYF. CDR3 coding DNA: TGTGCCAGCAGTTACAAGGACAGGGCCCAAGAGACCCAGTACTTC.

This chain connects TRBV27 to TRBJ2-7, with D perhaps TRBD2 (5 bases). In germline, CDR1 is MNHEY, CDR2 SMNVEV (reference sequence). The CDR3 has 12 residues. V shed 6 bases and J shed 6 bases, with 12 bases lying between them. The DNA of the CDR3 is TGTGCCAGCAGATCTCCGGGGAGCGAGCAGTACTTC. Translating it yields CASRSPGSEQYF.

The chain carries TRBV7-2 and TRBJ2-7, with 8 bases matching TRBD1. Germline V gives CDR1 SGHTA, CDR2 FQGNSA. V lost 4 bases, J lost 6 bases, and 17 bases stayed unmatched. The CDR3 has 17 amino acids. CDR3 DNA: TGTGCCAGCAGCTCCACCACCCCGACAGGGGAGTCGTCCGAGCAGTACTTC. Residues: CASSSTTPTGESSEQYF.

This clone is a singleton in its sample. The chain joins TRBV2 to TRBJ2-1; perhaps TRBD2 as D (6 bases). Trimming stripped 3 bases from V and 9 bases from J, with 12 bases between. The germline V gene encodes CDR1 SNHLY and CDR2 FYNNEI. The CDR3 contains 13 residues. CDR3 nucleotides: TGTGCCAGCAGTGAGGTGGGGGGTGCTGAGCAGTTCTTC. Amino acid sequence: CASSEVGGAEQFF. Variable domain in full (rest from reference TRBV2 and TRBJ2-1): EPEVTQTPSHQVTQMGQEVILRCVPISNHLYFYWYRQILGQKVEFLVSFYNNEISEKSEIFDDQFSVERPDGSNFTLKIRSTKLEDSAMYFCASSEVGGAEQFFGPGTRLTVL.

The V gene is TRBV19, the J gene TRBJ1-1; the match to TRBD1 covers 7 bases. Germline loops: CDR1 LNHDA, CDR2 SQIVND (reference sequence). The CDR3 covers 16 residues. The V segment lost 0 bases and the J segment 5 bases; nucleotides outside the gene matches: 9. CDR3 sequence reads: CASSIDAGGGRTEAFF. The CDR3, as DNA: TGTGCCAGTAGTATAGATGCGGGAGGGGGCCGGACTGAAGCTTTCTTT.

V usage is TRBV6-5 and J usage is TRBJ2-1, with TRBD2 matching 9 bases. With 4 bases clipped from V and 3 bases from J, the junction kept 4 bases outside the gene matches. From germline, CDR1 is MNHEY and CDR2 SVGAGI. The CDR3 has 15 amino acids. Here the CDR3 DNA reads TGTGCCAGCAGTTTGACTAGCGGAATCTACAATGAGCAGTTCTTC. Translation gives CASSLTSGIYNEQFF.

J is TRBJ1-2 and V is TRBV15; D uncertain. The V gene's germline CDR1 is LNHNV and CDR2 YYDKDF (reference sequence). Trimming pared 4 bases from V and 8 bases from J, leaving 8 bases between. The CDR3 runs 11 residues. The chain's CDR3 is CATSIGGGYTF. The CDR3 nucleotides read TGTGCCACCAGCATCGGCGGGGGCTACACCTTC.

V is TRBV19 and J is TRBJ2-7; 11 bases line up with TRBD2. This CDR3 has 15 amino acids. The germline gives CDR1 LNHDA, CDR2 SQIVND (reference sequence). V lost 3 bases, J lost 3 bases, and 4 bases stayed unmatched. The CDR3 DNA sequence: TGTGCCAGTAGTATCTGGGGGACTAGCGGCTACGAGCAGTACTTC. It codes for CASSIWGTSGYEQYF.

The chain couples TRBV28 to TRBJ2-3; 12 bases fit TRBD2. The ends lost 4 bases at V and 5 bases at J; junction bases unmatched: 4. From germline, CDR1 is MDHEN and CDR2 SYDVKM. The CDR3 is 15 amino acids. CDR3 loop: CASSYPSGRVDTQYF. CDR3 sequence (DNA): TGTGCCAGCAGTTACCCTAGCGGGAGGGTAGATACGCAGTATTTT. Drawing the rest from reference TRBV28 and TRBJ2-3, the complete variable domain is DVKVTQSSRYLVKRTGEKVFLECVQDMDHENMFWYRQDPGLGLRLIYFSYDVKMKEKGDIPEGYSVSREKKERFSLILESASTNQTSMYLCASSYPSGRVDTQYFGPGTRLTVL.

The V and J genes are TRBV9 and TRBJ2-7; D may be TRBD2 (6 bases). The CDR3 is made up of 15 amino acids. CDR1 is SGDLS, CDR2 YYNGEE, per germline. The V and J ends lost 0 bases and 4 bases respectively, with 14 bases between them. CDR3 loop: CASSVAPGRGYEQYF. The CDR3 DNA is TGTGCCAGCAGCGTAGCTCCCGGGAGAGGTTACGAGCAGTACTTC.

The CDR3 sequence is CASSPLGLGFYEQYF. In nucleotides, the CDR3 is TGTGCCAGCAGTCCGCTAGGACTAGGTTTCTACGAGCAGTACTTC. V usage is TRBV27 and J usage is TRBJ2-7, with 7 bases lining up with TRBD2. J was trimmed by 3 bases and V by 5 bases; bases with no gene match: 10. The CDR3 has 15 amino acids. The germline gives CDR1 MNHEY, CDR2 SMNVEV (reference sequence).

V is TRBV5-6 and J is TRBJ1-2, with 9 bases matching TRBD1. The J segment lost 7 bases and the V segment lost 6 bases, leaving 19 bases of the junction unmatched. The CDR3 runs 17 residues. Per germline, CDR1 SGHDT and CDR2 YYEEEE. CDR3 nucleotides: TGTGCCAGCAACCTAATACTCTGGACAGGGGAAAGTGGTGGCTACACCTTC. Its protein product is CASNLILWTGESGGYTF.

This rearrangement joins TRBV27 to TRBJ1-1; D not resolved. CDR3 size: 13 residues. The germline V gene encodes CDR1 MNHEY and CDR2 SMNVEV (reference sequence). V gave up 4 bases and J gave up 8 bases, with 14 bases separating them. The CDR3 sequence: CASSSTAEVEAFF. CDR3 nucleotide sequence: TGTGCCAGCAGTTCAACAGCGGAGGTGGAAGCTTTCTTT.

The chain is built from TRBV5-1 and TRBJ1-1; TRBD1 might be the D (6 bases). Germline CDR1 and CDR2: SGHRS and YFSETQ. The CDR3 runs 15 residues. Trimming took off 7 bases at V and 3 bases at J, with 19 bases between the two ends. CDR3 sequence (DNA): TGCGCCAGCGGACCTTCCAGGGGTGTGGACACTGAAGCTTTCTTT. Translated: CASGPSRGVDTEAFF.

The chain employs TRBV2 and TRBJ2-1; 7 nucleotides line up with TRBD1. J was trimmed by 6 bases and V by 6 bases; bases with no gene match: 8. CDR3 length: 14 amino acids. Per the germline V gene, CDR1 is SNHLY and CDR2 is FYNNEI. CDR3 DNA: TGTGCCAGCAGGGGGAACAGGGGTGGCAATGAGCAGTTCTTC. Its translation: CASRGNRGGNEQFF. The whole variable domain, filled in from reference TRBV2 and TRBJ2-1, reads EPEVTQTPSHQVTQMGQEVILRCVPISNHLYFYWYRQILGQKVEFLVSFYNNEISEKSEIFDDQFSVERPDGSNFTLKIRSTKLEDSAMYFCASRGNRGGNEQFFGPGTRLTVL.

CDR3 in amino acids: CASSSGGTSGYKFF. In DNA form, the CDR3 reads TGTGCCAGCAGCTCCGGCGGGACTAGCGGGTATAAGTTCTTC. The V call is TRBV7-3, the J call TRBJ2-1; 12 bases match TRBD2. The germline V gene encodes CDR1 SGHTA and CDR2 FQGTGA. The V gene end was trimmed by 4 bases and the J gene end by 14 bases; junction bases not matched to a gene: 9. The CDR3 has 14 amino acids.

The J gene is TRBJ2-1, the V gene TRBV30; D perhaps matches TRBD2 (5 bases). CDR1 GTSNPN and CDR2 SVGIG come from the germline V gene (reference sequence). The CDR3 has 10 residues. V was clipped by 8 bases and J by 3 bases, with 5 bases between them. CDR3 bases: TGTGCCGGAGGCTACAATGAGCAGTTCTTC. Translated: CAGGYNEQFF.

The chain links TRBV9 to TRBJ2-5, with D perhaps matching TRBD1 (6 bases). The J call may be in error: the DNA end matches TRBJ2-7 better. Per the germline V gene, CDR1 is SGDLS and CDR2 is YYNGEE. CDR3 length: 15 amino acids. CDR3: CASSVAGTFSYEQYF. The CDR3 region has the DNA TGTGCCAGCAGCGTAGCCGGGACATTCTCCTACGAGCAGTACTTC.

The chain joins TRBV5-1 to TRBJ1-3; 7 nucleotides align to TRBD1. V gave up 0 bases and J gave up 3 bases; unmatched junction bases: 6. Germline values: CDR1 SGHRS, CDR2 YFSETQ. This CDR3 contains 16 residues. The CDR3: CASSLVSGGYGNTIYF. The DNA for the CDR3 is TGCGCCAGCAGCTTGGTTTCAGGGGGTTATGGAAACACCATATATTTT.

The chain couples TRBV7-8 to TRBJ2-3, with 8 bases identical to TRBD2. Germline lookup yields CDR1 SGHVS and CDR2 FQNEAQ. This CDR3 contains 18 residues. The V gene end was trimmed by 2 bases and the J gene end by 4 bases; junction bases not matched to a gene: 14. The DNA of the CDR3 is TGTGCCAGCAGCTTATTCCCCGAGGCGGGAGGAGGGTCAGATACGCAGTATTTT. Its protein is CASSLFPEAGGGSDTQYF.

This chain joins TRBV4-1 and TRBJ2-3, with 12 bases matching TRBD2. V trimming: 1 base; J trimming: 3 bases; junction bases outside the gene matches: 5. CDR3 length equals 17 residues. The germline gives CDR1 MGHRA, CDR2 YSYEKL. DNA of the CDR3: TGCGCCAGCAGCCAAGCTCTAGCGGGAGGGTCGACAGATACGCAGTATTTT. It codes for CASSQALAGGSTDTQYF.